The 26 T cell receptor beta chains below come from one sample, sequenced in a study of Graves' ophthalmopathy and Graves' hyperthyroidism (dated by TCRdb to between 2017 and 2018). The sequencer was an Illumina HiSeq 2000. For repertoire sequencing, the TCR beta CDR3 regions were amplified from RNA transcripts. The first round was an RT-PCR using HTBI primers with the Qiagen OneStep RT-PCR kit, and this first round was followed by a second-round multiplex PCR, then size selection and purification. TCRdb applied fastp at Q25 and MiXCR to the public reads, then kept only in-frame beta chains. Each entry is one CDR3 protein sequence, shown with its most common DNA and genes. This sample comprises about 740,000 distinct CDR3 sequences, around 40% of them detected only once. The biggest ten clones account for roughly 46% of the sample. The sequencing sample was made of peripheral blood. Receptor source: an adult man with Graves' ophthalmopathy.

The table lists this clonotype with many counts. The J gene is TRBJ1-2, the V gene TRBV19, with 7 bases matching TRBD1. Germline CDR1 and CDR2: LNHDA and SQIVND (reference sequence). The CDR3 is 15 residues long. V gave up 5 bases and J gave up 3 bases; unmatched junction bases: 9. The CDR3 protein is CASSFAGTADYGYTF. The CDR3 DNA sequence: TGTGCCAGTAGTTTCGCCGGGACAGCAGACTATGGCTACACCTTC. The whole variable domain, filled in from reference TRBV19 and TRBJ1-2, reads DGGITQSPKYLFRKEGQNVTLSCEQNLNHDAMYWYRQDPGQGLRLIYYSQIVNDFQKGDIAEGYSVSREKKESFPLTVTSAQKNPTAFYLCASSFAGTADYGYTFGSGTRLTVV.

This clonotype came up many times. The chain recombines TRBV24-1 with TRBJ2-5; 10 bases fit TRBD1. This CDR3 contains 16 residues. V lost 3 bases and J lost 5; bases outside the gene matches: 8. Germline V CDR1 and CDR2: KGHDR, SFDVKD. CDR3 DNA: TGTGCCACCAGTGATCCACACGGACAGGGGGGTGAGACCCAGTACTTC. Translation: CATSDPHGQGGETQYF.

The J gene is TRBJ2-7, the V gene TRBV20-1, with D tentatively TRBD2 (6 bases). CDR3 size: 14 residues. The germline V and J ends were trimmed by 2 bases and 3 bases, with 14 bases remaining between them. CDR1 and CDR2 from the germline V gene are DFQATT and SNEGSKA (reference sequence). The CDR3 here is CSARSRRGFYEQYF. The CDR3 coding sequence is TGCAGTGCTAGAAGCAGGCGGGGATTCTACGAGCAGTACTTC.

The rearrangement joins TRBV20-1 to TRBJ1-6, with no clear D. Germline loops: CDR1 DFQATT, CDR2 SNEGSKA (reference sequence). This CDR3 region has 14 residues. V lost 1 base, J lost 3 bases, and 7 bases lay in between. CDR3 amino acids: CSARGQVYNSPLHF. In nucleotides, the CDR3 is TGCAGTGCTAGAGGGCAGGTCTATAATTCACCCCTCCACTTT.

A note on this clonotype: The junction and the germline gene differ at one end; a read error may be behind it. This chain joins TRBV25-1 and TRBJ1-2, with D possibly matching TRBD1 (5 bases). CDR3 length: 12 amino acids. Germline assignment: CDR1 MGHDK and CDR2 SYGVNS. CDR3 nucleotide sequence: TGTGCCAGCGGTGAGGGGACGCGAGGCTACACCTTC. Translation gives CASGEGTRGYTF.

The rearrangement uses TRBV25-1 and TRBJ2-5; D not resolved. The CDR3 loop spans 13 amino acids. Deletions cut 5 bases from V and 1 base from J, with 8 bases between. Germline CDR1 reads MGHDK; CDR2 reads SYGVNS. The CDR3 DNA reads TGTGCCAGCAGTAGAGAAATCCAAGAGACCCAGTACTTC. As protein: CASSREIQETQYF.

This clonotype was observed many times. The chain combines TRBV10-3 with TRBJ1-5, with 9 positions matching TRBD1. Germline trimming cut 10 bases from V and 3 bases from J; bases unmatched to any gene: 4. The CDR3 extends over 13 amino acids. Germline V lookup: CDR1 ENHRY, CDR2 SYGVKD. Here the CDR3 DNA reads TGTGCCACCGGACAGGGGAACAATCAGCCCCAGCATTTT. Translated: CATGQGNNQPQHF.

This clonotype was seen only a few times. This chain joins TRBV9 and TRBJ2-7, with D possibly matching TRBD2 (6 bases). Per the germline V gene, CDR1 is SGDLS and CDR2 is YYNGEE. With 4 bases removed from V and 7 bases from J, the gap between germline ends came to 21 bases. The CDR3 contains 15 residues. The CDR3 DNA sequence: TGTGCCAGCAGCCATCTAGGGACTCGGCTTTGGGAGCAGTACTTC. Translating it yields CASSHLGTRLWEQYF.

Points on this clonotype: Relative to the germline gene, one junction end is altered; a read error may explain this. V usage is TRBV7-2 and J usage is TRBJ1-3, with TRBD1 matching over 10 bases. Germline CDR1 SGHTA, CDR2 FQGNSA. This CDR3 comprises 17 residues. The CDR3 DNA is TGCGCCAGCAGCCAAGCGGTGACAGGGGGCGCTGGAAACACCATATATTTT. Translated: CASSQAVTGGAGNTIYF.

As for this clonotype: A much larger clone sits a single nucleotide away, making a read error possible. This sequence joins TRBV20-1 and TRBJ2-7, with 9 bases identical to TRBD1. The germline V gene encodes CDR1 DFQATT and CDR2 SNEGSKA (reference sequence). CDR3 length: 13 amino acids. V lost 6 bases and J lost 4; bases outside the gene matches: 7. Here the CDR3 DNA reads TGCAGTGCCGAACAGGGGGCGTCGTACGAGCAGTACGTC. This codes for CSAEQGASYEQYV.

Only a few counts were recorded for this clonotype. The chain uses TRBV9 and TRBJ1-6, with D uncertain. The CDR3 covers 14 residues. Trimming pared 5 bases from V and 4 bases from J, leaving 10 bases between. Per the germline V gene, CDR1 is SGDLS and CDR2 is YYNGEE. The CDR3: CASSLTMYNSPLHF. The CDR3, as DNA: TGTGCCAGCAGTCTAACGATGTATAATTCACCCCTCCACTTT.

This clonotype has only a few counts. The chain uses TRBV10-3 and TRBJ2-7; D is undetermined. With 4 bases removed from V and 6 bases from J, the gap between germline ends came to 10 bases. The CDR3 runs 12 residues. Germline CDR1 reads ENHRY; CDR2 reads SYGVKD. The DNA of the CDR3 is TGTGCCATCAGTGCTACCATGAGCGAGCAGTACTTC. Translated, it gives CAISATMSEQYF.

Comment on this clonotype: A single base separates this from a much larger clone, so it may be a read error. The chain carries TRBV29-1 and TRBJ2-7; tentative D call: TRBD1 (5 bases). Germline loops: CDR1 SQVTM, CDR2 ANQGSEA. Trimming removed 3 bases from V and 3 bases from J, with 12 bases in between. The CDR3 is 13 amino acids. Here the CDR3 DNA reads TGCAGCGTTGATAGGGCCCAGGGCTACGAGCAGTACTTC. Protein product: CSVDRAQGYEQYF.

V gene TRBV2 combines with J gene TRBJ2-7, with 11 bases that match TRBD1. The germline CDR1 and CDR2 sequences are SNHLY and FYNNEI. With 6 bases clipped from V and 4 bases from J, the junction kept 5 bases outside the gene matches. This CDR3 contains 14 residues. The CDR3 DNA sequence: TGTGCCAGCAGGGGACAGGGGGGCATATACGAGCAGTACTTC. Translating it yields CASRGQGGIYEQYF. The full variable domain, with the rest looked up from reference TRBV2 and TRBJ2-7, is EPEVTQTPSHQVTQMGQEVILRCVPISNHLYFYWYRQILGQKVEFLVSFYNNEISEKSEIFDDQFSVERPDGSNFTLKIRSTKLEDSAMYFCASRGQGGIYEQYFGPGTRLTVT.

The gene calls are TRBV20-1 and TRBJ1-3; maybe TRBD1 (6 bases). There are 14 residues in the CDR3. The ends were cut back, 5 bases at V and 3 bases at J, with 14 bases in the middle. Germline lookup yields CDR1 DFQATT and CDR2 SNEGSKA (reference sequence). The DNA for the CDR3 is TGCAGTGCTGTTACAGGGTTTCGTGGAAACACCATATATTTT. This encodes CSAVTGFRGNTIYF.

This clonotype occurred a few times. The chain joins TRBV10-3 to TRBJ1-6, with a weak D call TRBD1 (5 bases). The CDR3 is 15 amino acids. The germline V gene has CDR1 ENHRY and CDR2 SYGVKD. With 10 bases removed from V and 11 bases from J, the gap between germline ends came to 24 bases. CDR3 sequence: CASNPAGGRMAPLHF. The CDR3 bases are TGTGCCAGCAACCCCGCCGGGGGTCGAATGGCACCCCTCCACTTT.

This clonotype has only a few counts. This chain uses TRBV9 with TRBJ2-5; perhaps D is TRBD1 or TRBD2 (5 bases each). V dropped 4 bases and J dropped 1 base, with 14 bases sitting between them. The CDR3 loop spans 15 amino acids. The germline gives CDR1 SGDLS, CDR2 YYNGEE. In DNA, the CDR3 is TGTGCCAGCAGCCGGCTGACGGGACCCCAAGAGACCCAGTACTTC. Its protein is CASSRLTGPQETQYF.

This clonotype was seen just once. The rearrangement uses TRBV7-2 and TRBJ2-7; tentative D call: TRBD1 (5 bases). Germline lookup yields CDR1 SGHTA and CDR2 FQGNSA. The CDR3 runs to 14 residues. The V end was cut by 2 bases, the J end by 3 bases, with 11 bases between. CDR3 bases: TGTGCCAGCAGCTTACCACAGGAAGGCTACGAGCAGTACTTC. This translates into CASSLPQEGYEQYF.

Of note for this clonotype: One junction end does not reproduce the germline sequence, and a read error may be involved. J is TRBJ2-7 and V is TRBV7-2; D may be TRBD2 (5 bases). Germline CDR1 SGHTA, CDR2 FQGNSA. The CDR3 extends over 12 amino acids. The CDR3 nucleotides are TGTGCCAGCAGCACGAACACCGGGGAGCAGTACTTT. Its translation is CASSTNTGEQYF.

The J gene is TRBJ2-5, the V gene TRBV5-6; D is perhaps TRBD1 (7 bases). CDR3 length: 14 amino acids. Germline loops: CDR1 SGHDT, CDR2 YYEEEE. V was pared by 4 bases and J by 5 bases, with 15 bases between. CDR3 sequence reads: CASSGKGAGETQYF. The CDR3 DNA is TGTGCCAGCAGCGGAAAGGGGGCGGGGGAGACCCAGTACTTC.

This clonotype was detected a few times. The chain uses TRBV4-1 and TRBJ2-7; TRBD1 matches 10 bases. The length of the CDR3 is 14 residues. Germline loops: CDR1 MGHRA, CDR2 YSYEKL. V was clipped by 5 bases and J by 2 bases; unmatched bases: 3. The CDR3 DNA sequence: TGCGCCAGCAGCAGGGGACAGGGGCCCTACGAGCAGTACTTC. This encodes CASSRGQGPYEQYF.

This clonotype was seen a single time. The CDR3 coding sequence is TGCGCTACCGGAGGGTTACATCAGCCCCTCCACTTT. It yields the protein CATGGLHQPLHF. This chain links TRBV29-1 with TRBJ1-6; the D is unclear. The length of the CDR3 is 12 residues. The germline gives CDR1 SQVTM, CDR2 ANQGSEA. Full variable domain (remainder filled in from reference TRBV29-1 and TRBJ1-6): SAVISQKPSRDICQRGTSLTIQCQVDSQVTMMFWYRQQPGQSLTLIATANQGSEATYESGFVIDKFPISRPNLTFSTLTVSNMSPEDSSIYLCATGGLHQPLHFGNGTRLTVT.

The chain carries TRBV25-1 and TRBJ1-3, with D maybe TRBD1 (5 bases). The V and J ends lost 6 bases and 0 bases respectively, with 12 bases between them. This CDR3 contains 15 residues. In germline, CDR1 is MGHDK, CDR2 SYGVNS. The CDR3 protein is CASRTGGISGNTIYF. In DNA form, the CDR3 reads TGTGCCAGCAGAACGGGGGGGATCTCTGGAAACACCATATATTTT.

The chain has TRBV4-3 and TRBJ2-7; possibly TRBD2 for D (6 bases). V lost 1 base to trimming and J lost 0 bases, with 10 bases between them. Germline values: CDR1 LGHNA, CDR2 YSLEER. This CDR3 comprises 15 residues. The CDR3 sequence: CASSQGGTPSYEQYF. In DNA form, the CDR3 reads TGCGCCAGCAGCCAAGGCGGGACTCCCTCCTACGAGCAGTACTTC.

This clonotype was seen repeatedly, ten times or more. This sequence joins TRBV29-1 and TRBJ2-7; D might be TRBD1 (6 bases). With 6 bases removed from V and 2 bases from J, the gap between germline ends came to 14 bases. CDR1 and CDR2 from the germline V gene are SQVTM and ANQGSEA. This CDR3 has 13 residues. This chain's CDR3 is CSVVGRGTYEQYF. The CDR3, as DNA: TGCAGCGTAGTGGGCAGGGGTACCTACGAGCAGTACTTC.

As concerns this clonotype: A read error is possible here, since a much larger clone lies one base away. V usage is TRBV2 and J usage is TRBJ1-5; D call uncertain. The CDR3 is made up of 11 amino acids. Looked up from germline, CDR1 is SNHLY and CDR2 is FYNNEI. Trimming removed 0 bases from V and 15 bases from J, with 9 bases in between. The CDR3: CASSEASIRHF. Written as DNA, the CDR3 is TGTGCCAGCAGTGAAGCGTCCATTCGGCATTTT.